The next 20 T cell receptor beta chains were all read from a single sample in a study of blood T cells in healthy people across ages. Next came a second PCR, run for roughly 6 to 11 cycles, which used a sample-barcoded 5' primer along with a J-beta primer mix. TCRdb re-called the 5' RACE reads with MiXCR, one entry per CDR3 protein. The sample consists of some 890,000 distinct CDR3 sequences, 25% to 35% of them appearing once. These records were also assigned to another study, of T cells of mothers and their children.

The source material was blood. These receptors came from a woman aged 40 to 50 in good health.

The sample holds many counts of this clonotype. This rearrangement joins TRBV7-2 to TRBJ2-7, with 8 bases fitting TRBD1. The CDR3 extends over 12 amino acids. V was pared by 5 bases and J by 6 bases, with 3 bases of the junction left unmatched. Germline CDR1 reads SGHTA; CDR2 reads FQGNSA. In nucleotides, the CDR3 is TGTGCCAGCAGCCTCGACAGGGGCGAGCAGTACTTC. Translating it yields CASSLDRGEQYF. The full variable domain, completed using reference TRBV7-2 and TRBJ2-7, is GAGVSQSPSNKVTEKGKDVELRCDPISGHTALYWYRQSLGQGLEFLIYFQGNSAPDKSGLPSDRFSAERTGGSVSTLTIQRTQQEDSAVYLCASSLDRGEQYFGPGTRLTVT.

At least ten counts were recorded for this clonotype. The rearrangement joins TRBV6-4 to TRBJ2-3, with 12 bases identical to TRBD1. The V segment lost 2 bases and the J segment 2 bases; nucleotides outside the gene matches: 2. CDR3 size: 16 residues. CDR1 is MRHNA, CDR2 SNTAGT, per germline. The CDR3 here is CASSDGTGGATDTQYF. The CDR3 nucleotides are TGTGCCAGCAGTGACGGGACAGGGGGCGCCACAGATACGCAGTATTTT.

As DNA, the CDR3 is TGTGCCAGCAGTCCCCCCCGGCGGTCCGATGGGGGCAATCAGCCCCAGCATTTT. It translates to CASSPPRRSDGGNQPQHF. This chain connects TRBV28 to TRBJ1-5; no clear D. The V end lost 5 bases, the J end lost 2 bases, and 22 bases lay between the germline ends. This CDR3 comprises 18 residues. Germline V gives CDR1 MDHEN, CDR2 SYDVKM.

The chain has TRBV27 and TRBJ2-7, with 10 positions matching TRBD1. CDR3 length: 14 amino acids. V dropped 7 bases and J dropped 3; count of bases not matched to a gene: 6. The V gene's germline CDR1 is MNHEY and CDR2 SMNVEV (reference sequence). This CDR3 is CASNDRGPFYEQYF. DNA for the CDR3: TGTGCCAGCAATGACAGGGGGCCGTTCTACGAGCAGTACTTC.

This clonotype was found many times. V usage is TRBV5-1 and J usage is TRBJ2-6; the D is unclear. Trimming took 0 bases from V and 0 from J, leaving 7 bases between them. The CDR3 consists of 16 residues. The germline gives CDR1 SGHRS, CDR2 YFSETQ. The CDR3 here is CASSLGGNSGANVLTF. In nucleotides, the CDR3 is TGCGCCAGCAGCTTGGGGGGTAACTCTGGGGCCAACGTCCTGACTTTC.

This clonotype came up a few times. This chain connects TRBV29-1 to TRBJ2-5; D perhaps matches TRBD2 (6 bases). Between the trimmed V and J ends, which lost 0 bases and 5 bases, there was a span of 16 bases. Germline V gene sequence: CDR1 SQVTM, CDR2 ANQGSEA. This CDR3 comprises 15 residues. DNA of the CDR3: TGCAGCGTTGAAGATGGGCCCGGAGGGGTGGAGACCCAGTACTTC. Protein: CSVEDGPGGVETQYF. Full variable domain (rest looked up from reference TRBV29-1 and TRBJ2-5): SAVISQKPSRDICQRGTSLTIQCQVDSQVTMMFWYRQQPGQSLTLIATANQGSEATYESGFVIDKFPISRPNLTFSTLTVSNMSPEDSSIYLCSVEDGPGGVETQYFGPGTRLLVL.

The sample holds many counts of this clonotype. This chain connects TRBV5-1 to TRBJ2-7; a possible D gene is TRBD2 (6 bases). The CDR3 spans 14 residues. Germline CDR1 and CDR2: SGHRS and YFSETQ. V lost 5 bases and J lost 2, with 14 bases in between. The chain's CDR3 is CASSPLGGTYEQYF. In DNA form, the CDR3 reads TGCGCCAGCAGTCCCCTCGGGGGTACCTACGAGCAGTACTTC.

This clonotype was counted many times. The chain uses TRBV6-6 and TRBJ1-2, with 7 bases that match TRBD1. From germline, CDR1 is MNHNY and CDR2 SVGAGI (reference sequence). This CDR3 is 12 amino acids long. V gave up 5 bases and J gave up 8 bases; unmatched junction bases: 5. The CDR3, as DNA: TGTGCCAGCAGTACTCGACAGGGAGGCTACACCTTC. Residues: CASSTRQGGYTF.

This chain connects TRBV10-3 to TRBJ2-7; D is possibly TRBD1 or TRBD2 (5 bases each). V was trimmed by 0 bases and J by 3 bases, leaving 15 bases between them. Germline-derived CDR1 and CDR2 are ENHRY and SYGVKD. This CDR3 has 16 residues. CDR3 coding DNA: TGTGCCATCAGTGAGTCGGGGACCAGGCCCCGCTACGAGCAGTACTTC. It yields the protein CAISESGTRPRYEQYF.

The CDR3 DNA sequence: TGTGCCAGCAGCTTTAGCCCGGGGGCATCCTCTGACTACACCTTC. It yields the protein CASSFSPGASSDYTF. J is TRBJ1-2 and V is TRBV7-2, with a weak D call TRBD1 (6 bases). Per germline, CDR1 SGHTA and CDR2 FQGNSA. Trimming removed 3 bases from V and 10 bases from J, with 21 bases in between. CDR3 size: 15 residues.

The CDR3 loop reads CASSARDGNRYGYTF. The DNA for the CDR3 is TGTGCCAGCAGTGCCCGGGACGGAAACCGCTATGGCTACACCTTC. The rearrangement joins TRBV12-3 or TRBV12-4 to TRBJ1-2; weak D call: TRBD1 (5 bases). The CDR3 consists of 15 residues. The ends were cut back, 5 bases at V and 4 bases at J, with 17 bases in the middle.

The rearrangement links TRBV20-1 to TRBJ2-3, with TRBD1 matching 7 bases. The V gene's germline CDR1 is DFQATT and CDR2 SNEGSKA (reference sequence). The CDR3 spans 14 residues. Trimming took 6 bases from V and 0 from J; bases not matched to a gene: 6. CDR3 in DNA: TGCAGTGCGCCCGACAGGGTTAGCACAGATACGCAGTATTTT. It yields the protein CSAPDRVSTDTQYF.

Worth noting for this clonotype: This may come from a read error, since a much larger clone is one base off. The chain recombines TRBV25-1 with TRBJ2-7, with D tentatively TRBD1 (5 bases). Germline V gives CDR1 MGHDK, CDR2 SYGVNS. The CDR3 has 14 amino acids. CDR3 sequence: CVSNTGRSSYEQYF. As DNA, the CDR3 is TGTGTCAGCAATACAGGCCGGAGCTCCTACGAGCAGTACTTC.

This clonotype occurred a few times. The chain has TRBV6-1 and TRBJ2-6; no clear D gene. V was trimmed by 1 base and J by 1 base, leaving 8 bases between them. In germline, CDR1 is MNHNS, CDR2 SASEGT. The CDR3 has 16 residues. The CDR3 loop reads CASSEEGGSGANVLTF. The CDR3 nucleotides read TGTGCCAGCAGTGAAGAGGGCGGATCTGGGGCCAACGTCCTGACTTTC.

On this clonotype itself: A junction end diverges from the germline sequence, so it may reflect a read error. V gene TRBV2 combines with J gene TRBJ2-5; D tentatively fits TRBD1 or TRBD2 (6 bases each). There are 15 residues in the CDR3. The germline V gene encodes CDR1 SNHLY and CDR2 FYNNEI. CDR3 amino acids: CTSNDPRGPCETQYF. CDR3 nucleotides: TGTACCAGCAATGACCCCCGGGGGCCTTGTGAGACCCAGTACTTC.

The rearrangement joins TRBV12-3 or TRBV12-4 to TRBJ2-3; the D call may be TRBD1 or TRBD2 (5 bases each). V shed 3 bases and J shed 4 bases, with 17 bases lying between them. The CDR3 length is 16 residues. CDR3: CASSFGRVMRADTQYF. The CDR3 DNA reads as TGTGCCAGCAGTTTTGGCAGGGTGATGAGGGCAGATACGCAGTATTTT.

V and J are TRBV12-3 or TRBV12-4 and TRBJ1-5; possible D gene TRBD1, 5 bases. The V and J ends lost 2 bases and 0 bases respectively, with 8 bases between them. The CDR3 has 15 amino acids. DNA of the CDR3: TGTGCCAGCAGTTTAAGGACAAATAGCAATCAGCCCCAGCATTTT. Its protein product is CASSLRTNSNQPQHF.

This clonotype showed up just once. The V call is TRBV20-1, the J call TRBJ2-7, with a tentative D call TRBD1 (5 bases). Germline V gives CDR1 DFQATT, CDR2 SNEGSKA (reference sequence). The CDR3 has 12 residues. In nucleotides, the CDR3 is TGCAGGGCTTCCGACAGAACCTACGAGCAGTACTTC. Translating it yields CRASDRTYEQYF.

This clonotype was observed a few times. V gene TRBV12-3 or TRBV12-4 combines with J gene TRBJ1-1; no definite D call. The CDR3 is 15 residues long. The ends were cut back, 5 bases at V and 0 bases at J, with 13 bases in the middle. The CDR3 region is CASSLSLQMNTEAFF. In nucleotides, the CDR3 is TGTGCCAGCAGTCTTAGCCTACAGATGAACACTGAAGCTTTCTTT.

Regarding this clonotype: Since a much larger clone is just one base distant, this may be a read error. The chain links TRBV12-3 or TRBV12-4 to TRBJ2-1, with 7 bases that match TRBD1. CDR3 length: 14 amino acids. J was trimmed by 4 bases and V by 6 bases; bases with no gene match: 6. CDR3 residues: CASRLGQYYNEQFF. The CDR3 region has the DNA TGTGCCAGCAGGTTGGGACAGTATTACAATGAGCAGTTCTTC.